This T cell receptor beta chain originates from a study of T cells in Graves' hyperthyroidism and ophthalmopathy. General observations from the study: Blood also showed most of the thyroid clonotypes that were expanded above 0.001. A model built on 13 V-J features separated ophthalmopathy from stable hyperthyroidism.

This clonotype was counted many times. What it recognizes is unknown. Newly diagnosed patients aged 18 to 65 had hyperthyroidism of under 2 months' duration. TCR beta CDR3 regions were amplified from RNA transcripts. An initial round of RT-PCR targeting the TCR CDR3 relied on the HTBI primer set. TCRdb processed the multiplex PCR reads anew with MiXCR; each CDR3 protein has one entry. The sample gives hundreds of thousands of distinct CDR3 sequences, less than 15% of which show up once; more than 8.5% is in the top ten. The sequence was collected from a woman aged 18-35 years with Graves' hyperthyroidism. The sample taken for sequencing was blood.

This CDR3 reads CASSRDVNSNQPQHF. CDR3 coding DNA: TGTGCCAGCAGTCGCGACGTGAATAGCAATCAGCCCCAGCATTTT. The chain is built from TRBV27 and TRBJ1-5; D not certain. Between the trimmed V and J ends, which lost 5 bases and 0 bases, there was a span of 11 bases. The CDR3 loop spans 15 amino acids. Germline CDR1 MNHEY, CDR2 SMNVEV (reference sequence).